This T cell receptor beta chain was observed in a study of molecular identifiers for immune sequencing clone quantification. Turning to the study itself: Replicates split RNA from roughly 18,000 or 92,000 naive CD8 cells five ways, and the researchers sequenced four portions.

Methods described previously, with TCR primers listed, were used for bulk TCR libraries. Each CDR3 protein is one row after TCRdb ran MiXCR on the PCR reads. Altogether a few hundred thousand distinct CDR3 sequences are present, roughly a quarter being singletons, with the ten largest covering 0.7% to 0.95%. Naive CD8 T cells were picked out by sorting for CD8+CD4-CCR7+CD45RA+. V gave up 3 bases and J gave up 0 bases, with 15 bases separating them. Germline assignment: CDR1 PRHDT and CDR2 FYEKMQ (reference sequence). CDR3 size: 16 residues. Study-level points and caveats: It was shown that clones above 20 RNA copies held over 99% of effector molecules, but under 1% in naive cells.

This clonotype has just a few counts. Its antigen is undetermined. The TCR originated in a human donor in good health. Some libraries in this study had Jurkat cell RNA spiked in. This chain connects TRBV13 to TRBJ2-7, with a possible D match to TRBD1 (6 bases). Sequenced input: naive CD8+ T cells from blood, with Jurkat cell RNA spiked in. The subset here: FACS-sorted CD8+CD4-CCR7+CD45RA+ naive T cells. In nucleotides, the CDR3 is TGTGCCAGCAGCTTTTCGGCCAGGGGACCCTCCTACGAGCAGTACTTC. Protein sequence: CASSFSARGPSYEQYF. Combining the CDR3 with reference TRBV13 and TRBJ2-7 gives the whole variable domain AAGVIQSPRHLIKEKRETATLKCYPIPRHDTVYWYQQGPGQDPQFLISFYEKMQSDKGSIPDRFSAQQFSDYHSELNMSSLELGDSALYFCASSFSARGPSYEQYFGPGTRLTVT.